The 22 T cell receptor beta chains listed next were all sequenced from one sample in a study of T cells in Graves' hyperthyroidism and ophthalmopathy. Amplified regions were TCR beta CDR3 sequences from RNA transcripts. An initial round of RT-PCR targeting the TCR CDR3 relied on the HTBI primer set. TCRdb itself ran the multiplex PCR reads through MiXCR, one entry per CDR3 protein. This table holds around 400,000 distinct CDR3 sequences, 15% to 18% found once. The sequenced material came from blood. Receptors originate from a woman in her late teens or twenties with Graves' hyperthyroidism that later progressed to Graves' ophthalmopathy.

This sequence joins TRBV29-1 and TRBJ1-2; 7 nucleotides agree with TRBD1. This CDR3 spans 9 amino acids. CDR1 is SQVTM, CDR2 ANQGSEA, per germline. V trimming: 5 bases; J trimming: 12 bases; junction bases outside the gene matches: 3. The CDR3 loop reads CSVSTGNTF. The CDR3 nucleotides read TGCAGCGTTTCGACAGGGAACACCTTC.

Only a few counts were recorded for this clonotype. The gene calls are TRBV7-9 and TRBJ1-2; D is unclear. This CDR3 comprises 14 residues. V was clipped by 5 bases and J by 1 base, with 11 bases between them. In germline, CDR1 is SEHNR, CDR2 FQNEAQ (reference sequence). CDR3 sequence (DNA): TGTGCCAGCAGCCCGGACGGATATAACTATGGCTACACCTTC. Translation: CASSPDGYNYGYTF.

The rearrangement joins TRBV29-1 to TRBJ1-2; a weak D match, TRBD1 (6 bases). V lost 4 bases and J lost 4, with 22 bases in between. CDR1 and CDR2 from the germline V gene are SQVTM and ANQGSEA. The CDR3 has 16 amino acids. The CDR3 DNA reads TGCAGCGTTGTAGATTTTAACAGGGCGCGAGGCTATGGCTACACCTTC. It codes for CSVVDFNRARGYGYTF.

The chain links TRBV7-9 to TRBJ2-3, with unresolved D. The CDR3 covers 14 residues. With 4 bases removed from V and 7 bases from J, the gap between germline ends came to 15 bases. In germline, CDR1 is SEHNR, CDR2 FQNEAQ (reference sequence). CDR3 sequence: CASSSDRDRNTQYF. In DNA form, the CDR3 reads TGTGCCAGCAGCTCAGACCGAGATAGAAATACGCAGTATTTT.

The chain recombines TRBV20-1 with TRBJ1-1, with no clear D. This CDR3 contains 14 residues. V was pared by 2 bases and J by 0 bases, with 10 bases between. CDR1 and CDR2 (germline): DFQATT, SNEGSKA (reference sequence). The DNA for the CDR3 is TGCAGTGCTAGAACACAGTCCATGAACACTGAAGCTTTCTTT. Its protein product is CSARTQSMNTEAFF.

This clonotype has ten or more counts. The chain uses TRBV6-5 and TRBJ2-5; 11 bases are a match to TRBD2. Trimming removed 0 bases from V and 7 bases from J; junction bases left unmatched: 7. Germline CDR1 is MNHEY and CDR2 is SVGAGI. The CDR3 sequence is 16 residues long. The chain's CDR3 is CASSYSTSGKGGTQYF. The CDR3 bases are TGTGCCAGCAGTTACTCGACTAGCGGGAAGGGGGGGACCCAGTACTTC.

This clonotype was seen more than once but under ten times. In DNA form, the CDR3 reads TGCAGTGCAGCCGGGACAGGGTTAGGTGAGCAGTTCTTC. Protein sequence: CSAAGTGLGEQFF. V and J are TRBV20-1 and TRBJ2-1, with 9 bases aligning to TRBD1. The V segment lost 6 bases and the J segment 9 bases; nucleotides outside the gene matches: 9. This CDR3 spans 13 amino acids. Germline V gene sequence: CDR1 DFQATT, CDR2 SNEGSKA (reference sequence).

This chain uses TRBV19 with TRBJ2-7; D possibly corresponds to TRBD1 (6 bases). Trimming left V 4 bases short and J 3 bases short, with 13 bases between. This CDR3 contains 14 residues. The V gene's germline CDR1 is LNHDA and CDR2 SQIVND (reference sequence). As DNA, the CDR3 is TGTGCCAGTAGTAGGGGCAGGGGCCTCTACGAGCAGTACTTC. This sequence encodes CASSRGRGLYEQYF.

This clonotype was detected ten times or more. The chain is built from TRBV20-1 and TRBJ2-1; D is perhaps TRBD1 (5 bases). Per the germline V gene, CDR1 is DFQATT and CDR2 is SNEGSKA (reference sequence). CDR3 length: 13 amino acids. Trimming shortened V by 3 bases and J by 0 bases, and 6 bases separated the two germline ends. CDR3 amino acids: CSASQGSYNEQFF. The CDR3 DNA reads TGCAGTGCTAGCCAGGGCTCCTACAATGAGCAGTTCTTC.

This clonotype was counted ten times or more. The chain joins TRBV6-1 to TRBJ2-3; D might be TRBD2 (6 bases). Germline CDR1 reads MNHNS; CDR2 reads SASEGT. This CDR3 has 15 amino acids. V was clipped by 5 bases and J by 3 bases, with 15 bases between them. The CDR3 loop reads CASSRLEGGTDTQYF. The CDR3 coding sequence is TGTGCCAGCAGTCGGCTGGAGGGAGGTACAGATACGCAGTATTTT.

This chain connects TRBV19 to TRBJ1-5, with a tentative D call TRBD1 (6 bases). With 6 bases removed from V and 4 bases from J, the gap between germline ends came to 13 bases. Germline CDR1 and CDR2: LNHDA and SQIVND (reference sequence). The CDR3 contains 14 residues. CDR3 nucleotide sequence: TGTGCCAGTAGCAGGACAGTCACAAATCAGCCCCAGCATTTT. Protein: CASSRTVTNQPQHF. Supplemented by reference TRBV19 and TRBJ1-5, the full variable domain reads DGGITQSPKYLFRKEGQNVTLSCEQNLNHDAMYWYRQDPGQGLRLIYYSQIVNDFQKGDIAEGYSVSREKKESFPLTVTSAQKNPTAFYLCASSRTVTNQPQHFGDGTRLSIL.

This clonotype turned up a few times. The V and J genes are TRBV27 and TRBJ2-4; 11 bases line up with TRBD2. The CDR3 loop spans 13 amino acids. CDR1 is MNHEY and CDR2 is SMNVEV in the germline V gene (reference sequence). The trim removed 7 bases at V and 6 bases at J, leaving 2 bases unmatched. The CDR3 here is CASTGTSGNIQYF. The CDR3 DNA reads TGTGCCAGCACCGGGACTAGCGGAAACATTCAGTACTTC.

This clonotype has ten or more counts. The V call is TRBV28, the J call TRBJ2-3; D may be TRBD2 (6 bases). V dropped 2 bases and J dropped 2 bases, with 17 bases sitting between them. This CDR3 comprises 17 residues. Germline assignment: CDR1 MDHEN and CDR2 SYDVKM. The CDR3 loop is CASSLDLGSNLTDTQYF. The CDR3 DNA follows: TGTGCCAGCAGTTTAGACCTCGGGAGCAACCTCACAGATACGCAGTATTTT. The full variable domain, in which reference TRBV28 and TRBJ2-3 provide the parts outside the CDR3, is DVKVTQSSRYLVKRTGEKVFLECVQDMDHENMFWYRQDPGLGLRLIYFSYDVKMKEKGDIPEGYSVSREKKERFSLILESASTNQTSMYLCASSLDLGSNLTDTQYFGPGTRLTVL.

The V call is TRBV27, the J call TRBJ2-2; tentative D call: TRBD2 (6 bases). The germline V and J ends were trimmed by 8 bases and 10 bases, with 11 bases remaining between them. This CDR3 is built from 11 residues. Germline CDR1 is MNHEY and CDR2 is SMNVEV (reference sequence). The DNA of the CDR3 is TGTGCCAGCGGGAGGAGGACGGAGCTGTTTTTT. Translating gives CASGRRTELFF.

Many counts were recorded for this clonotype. CDR3 region: CASKEGTNNEKLFF. The CDR3 bases are TGTGCCAGCAAGGAAGGGACCAATAATGAAAAACTGTTTTTT. The chain couples TRBV2 to TRBJ1-4, with a possible D match to TRBD1 (5 bases). CDR1 and CDR2 from the germline V gene are SNHLY and FYNNEI. Trimming removed 7 bases from V and 4 bases from J, with 13 bases in between. The CDR3 consists of 14 residues.

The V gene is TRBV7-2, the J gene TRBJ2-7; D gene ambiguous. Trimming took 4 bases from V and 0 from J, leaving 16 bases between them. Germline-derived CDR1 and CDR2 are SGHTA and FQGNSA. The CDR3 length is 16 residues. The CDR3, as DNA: TGTGCCAGCAGCTCTCCCCGCGACTGGCTCTCCTACGAGCAGTACTTC. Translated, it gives CASSSPRDWLSYEQYF.

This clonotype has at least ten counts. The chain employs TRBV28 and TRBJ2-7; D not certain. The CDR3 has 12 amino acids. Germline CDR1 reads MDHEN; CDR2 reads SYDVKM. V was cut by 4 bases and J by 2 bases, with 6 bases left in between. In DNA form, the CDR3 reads TGTGCCAGCAGTTCCCCCCCCTACGAGCAGTACTTC. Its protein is CASSSPPYEQYF.

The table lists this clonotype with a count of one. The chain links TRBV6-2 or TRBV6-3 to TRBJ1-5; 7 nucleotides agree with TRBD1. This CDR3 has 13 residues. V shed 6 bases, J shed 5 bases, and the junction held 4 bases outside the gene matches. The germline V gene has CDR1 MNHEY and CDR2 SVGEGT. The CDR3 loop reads CASRPQGDQPQHF. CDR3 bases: TGTGCCAGCAGGCCCCAGGGGGATCAGCCCCAGCATTTT.

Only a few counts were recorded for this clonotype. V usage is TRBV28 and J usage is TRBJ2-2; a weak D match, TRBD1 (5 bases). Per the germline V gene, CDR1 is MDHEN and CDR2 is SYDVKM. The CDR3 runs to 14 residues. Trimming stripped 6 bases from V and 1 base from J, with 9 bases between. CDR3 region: CASRSGQNTGELFF. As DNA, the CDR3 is TGTGCCAGCAGGTCTGGACAGAACACCGGGGAGCTGTTTTTT. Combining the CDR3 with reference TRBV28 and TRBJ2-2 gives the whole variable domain DVKVTQSSRYLVKRTGEKVFLECVQDMDHENMFWYRQDPGLGLRLIYFSYDVKMKEKGDIPEGYSVSREKKERFSLILESASTNQTSMYLCASRSGQNTGELFFGEGSRLTVL.

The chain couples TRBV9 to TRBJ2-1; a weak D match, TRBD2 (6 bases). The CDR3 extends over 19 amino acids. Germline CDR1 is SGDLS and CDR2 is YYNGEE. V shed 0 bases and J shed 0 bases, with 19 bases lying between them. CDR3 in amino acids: CASSVGGVWRASSYNEQFF. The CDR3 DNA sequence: TGTGCCAGCAGCGTAGGGGGGGTCTGGCGAGCCAGCTCCTACAATGAGCAGTTCTTC.

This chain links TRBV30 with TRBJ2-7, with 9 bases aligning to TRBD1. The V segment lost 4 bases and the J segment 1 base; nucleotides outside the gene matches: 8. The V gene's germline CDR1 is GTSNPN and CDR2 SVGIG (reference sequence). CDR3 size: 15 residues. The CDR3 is CAWTRLGQGSYEQYF. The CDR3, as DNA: TGTGCCTGGACCCGGCTTGGACAGGGGTCCTACGAGCAGTACTTC.

The CDR3 DNA sequence: TGCGCCAGCAGCCAAGAGTACCCTTCAAACACTGAAGCTTTCTTT. The encoded protein is CASSQEYPSNTEAFF. The V and J genes are TRBV4-3 and TRBJ1-1, with D unclear. The V gene lost 0 bases and the J gene lost 2 bases, with 10 bases spanning the gap. The CDR3 sequence is 15 residues long. Germline CDR1 reads LGHNA; CDR2 reads YSLEER.